Following are 8 T cell receptor beta chains from one sample sequenced in a study of blood T cells in healthy people across ages. The second PCR ran roughly 6 to 11 cycles with a sample-barcoded 5' primer and J-beta primers. One entry per CDR3 protein results from TCRdb running MiXCR on the 5' RACE reads. The table lists over a million distinct CDR3 sequences, around 59% of them singletons. Sequencing was carried out using blood. The receptors originated from a man aged 18 to 30 in good health.

The chain is built from TRBV20-1 and TRBJ1-2; a weak D match, TRBD1 (5 bases). CDR3 length equals 14 residues. V lost 3 bases to trimming and J lost 8 bases, with 19 bases between them. Germline CDR1 is DFQATT and CDR2 is SNEGSKA (reference sequence). The CDR3 DNA sequence: TGCAGTGCTAGTAAACAGACAGCGGATCGGGGCTACACCTTC. This encodes CSASKQTADRGYTF.

V and J are TRBV4-1 and TRBJ2-2; the match to TRBD2 covers 9 bases. V gave up 0 bases and J gave up 4 bases; unmatched junction bases: 12. Germline CDR1 reads MGHRA; CDR2 reads YSYEKL. CDR3 size: 19 residues. The CDR3, as DNA: TGCGCCAGCAGCCAAGATATCCCCGGGACTAGCTTGGGCACCGGGGAGCTGTTTTTT. This encodes CASSQDIPGTSLGTGELFF.

The chain recombines TRBV10-3 with TRBJ2-7; 9 bases are shared with TRBD2. J was trimmed by 6 bases and V by 2 bases; bases with no gene match: 11. The CDR3 covers 16 residues. Germline V gene lookup returns CDR1 ENHRY and CDR2 SYGVKD. The CDR3 nucleotides are TGTGCCATCAGTGAGAGGGCGGGAGGGAATGGCCCCGAGCAGTACTTC. It encodes CAISERAGGNGPEQYF.

The rearrangement uses TRBV4-1 and TRBJ2-1; TRBD2 aligns across 9 bases. CDR1 and CDR2 (germline): MGHRA, YSYEKL. V lost 1 base to trimming and J lost 7 bases; unmatched junction nucleotides: 8. The CDR3 sequence is 16 residues long. The CDR3 DNA reads as TGCGCCAGCAGCCAAGTAGTCACTAGCGGGCGAAATGAGCAGTTCTTC. Translation gives CASSQVVTSGRNEQFF.

V and J are TRBV24-1 and TRBJ2-3; 9 nucleotides match TRBD1. The V segment lost 5 bases and the J segment 5 bases; nucleotides outside the gene matches: 7. The CDR3 spans 15 residues. From germline, CDR1 is KGHDR and CDR2 SFDVKD. Here the CDR3 reads CATSGTDRGEDTQYF. As DNA, the CDR3 is TGTGCCACCAGTGGAACGGACAGGGGTGAAGATACGCAGTATTTT.

Only one count was recorded for this clonotype. V usage is TRBV3-1 and J usage is TRBJ2-4; D gene uncertain. V lost 4 bases, J lost 8 bases, and 18 bases lay in between. This CDR3 contains 15 residues. In germline, CDR1 is LGHDT, CDR2 YNNKEL (reference sequence). The CDR3 DNA reads as TGTGCCAGCAGCCCACCTAGTGGGGAAATTTACATTCAGTACTTC. This encodes CASSPPSGEIYIQYF.

This rearrangement joins TRBV7-9 to TRBJ2-1; D is possibly TRBD1 (6 bases). CDR3 length equals 18 residues. Per germline, CDR1 SEHNR and CDR2 FQNEAQ (reference sequence). V dropped 8 bases and J dropped 4 bases, with 27 bases sitting between them. The CDR3 reads CASYGTPLTGSLYNEQFF. The CDR3 nucleotides are TGTGCCAGCTACGGAACGCCACTAACAGGGAGCTTATACAATGAGCAGTTCTTC.

This clonotype was detected only a few times. The chain links TRBV5-1 to TRBJ2-6; D call uncertain. In germline, CDR1 is SGHRS, CDR2 YFSETQ. Trimming removed 0 bases from V and 4 bases from J, with 11 bases in between. CDR3 size: 16 residues. CDR3 in amino acids: CASSLDTTSGANVLTF. In DNA form, the CDR3 reads TGCGCCAGCAGCTTGGACACGACCAGCGGGGCCAACGTCCTGACTTTC.